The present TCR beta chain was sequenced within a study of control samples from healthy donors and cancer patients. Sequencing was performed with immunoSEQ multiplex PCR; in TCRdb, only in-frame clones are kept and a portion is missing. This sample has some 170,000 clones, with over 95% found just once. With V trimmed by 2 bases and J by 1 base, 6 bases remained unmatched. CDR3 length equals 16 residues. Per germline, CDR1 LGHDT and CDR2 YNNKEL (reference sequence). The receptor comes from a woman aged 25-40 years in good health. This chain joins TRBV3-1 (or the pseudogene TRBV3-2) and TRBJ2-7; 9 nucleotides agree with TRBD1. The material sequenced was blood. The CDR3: CASSQHRQGGSYEQYF. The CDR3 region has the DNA TGTGCCAGCAGCCAACACCGACAGGGGGGTTCCTACGAGCAGTACTTC.